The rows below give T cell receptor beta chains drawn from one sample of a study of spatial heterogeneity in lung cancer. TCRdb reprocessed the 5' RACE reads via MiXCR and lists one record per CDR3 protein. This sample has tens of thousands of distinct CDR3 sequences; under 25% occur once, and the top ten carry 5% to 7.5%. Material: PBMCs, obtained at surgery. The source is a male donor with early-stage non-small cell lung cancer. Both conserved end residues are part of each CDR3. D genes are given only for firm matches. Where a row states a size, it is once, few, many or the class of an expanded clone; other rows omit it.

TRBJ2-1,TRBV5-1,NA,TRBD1,TGCGCCAGCAGCTTGGAGGGACAGGACTACAATGAGCAGTTCTTC,CASSLEGQDYNEQFF
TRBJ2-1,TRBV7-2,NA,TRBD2,TGTGCCAGCAGCTCCCCTAGCGGGAACAATGAGCAGTTCTTC,CASSSPSGNNEQFF
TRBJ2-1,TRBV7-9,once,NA,TGTGCCAGCAGCTTCCCTACCCAGGAGAGGAATGAGCAGTTCTTC,CASSFPTQERNEQFF
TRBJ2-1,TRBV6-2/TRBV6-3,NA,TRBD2,TGTGCCAGCACCGGGCGGGGGAATGAGCAGTTCTTC,CASTGRGNEQFF
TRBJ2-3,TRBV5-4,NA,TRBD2,TGTGCCAGCAGCTTGTTGGGACTAGCGGGAGATACGCAGTATTTT,CASSLLGLAGDTQYF
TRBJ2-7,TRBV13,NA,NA,TGTGCCAGCAGCAGGAACTTAGTCAGCGAGCAGTACTTC,CASSRNLVSEQYF
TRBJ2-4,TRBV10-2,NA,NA,TGCGCCAGCAGTGAGTCGAAGGAAGGCGGCCTCAAAAACATTCAGTACTTC,CASSESKEGGLKNIQYF
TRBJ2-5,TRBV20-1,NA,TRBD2,TGCAGTGCTAGAGTAGCGGGGCGGATCCAAGAGACCCAGTACTTC,CSARVAGRIQETQYF
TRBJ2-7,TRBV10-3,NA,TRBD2,TGTGCCATCATTGCCAGCGGGAGGGCCATTTACGAGCAGTACTTC,CAIIASGRAIYEQYF
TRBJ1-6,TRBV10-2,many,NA,TGCGCCAGCAGTGCCTCAGGGGTTGGATCACCCCTCCACTTT,CASSASGVGSPLHF
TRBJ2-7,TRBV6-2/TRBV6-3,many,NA,TGTGCCAGCACCCTGACAGGAGGGGGTTACGAGCAGTACTTC,CASTLTGGGYEQYF
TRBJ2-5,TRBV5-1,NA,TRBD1,TGCGCCAGCAGCACGACAGGGAATGAAGAGACCCAGTACTTC,CASSTTGNEETQYF
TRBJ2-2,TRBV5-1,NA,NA,TGCGCCAGCAGCTTGGCGGAGGGTAGGACCGGGGAGCTGTTTTTT,CASSLAEGRTGELFF
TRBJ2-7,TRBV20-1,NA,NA,TGCAGTGCTAGAGATCGAGGACAGAACACGTACGAGCAGTACTTC,CSARDRGQNTYEQYF
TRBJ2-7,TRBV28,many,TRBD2,TGTGCCAGCTCGGGACTAGCGGGAGGAGTCGGCGAGCAGTACTTC,CASSGLAGGVGEQYF
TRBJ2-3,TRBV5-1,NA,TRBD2,TGCGCCAGCAGATTCGCTGCGAAGGCGGGAGGAGTTGGTACGCAGTATTTT,CASRFAAKAGGVGTQYF
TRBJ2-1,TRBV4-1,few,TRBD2,TGCGCCAGCAGCCAAGGGGGCGGGGGGCCCTACAATGAGCAGTTCTTC,CASSQGGGGPYNEQFF
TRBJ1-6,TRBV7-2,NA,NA,TGTGCCAGCGGGACAAGTGATAATTCACCCCTCCACTTT,CASGTSDNSPLHF
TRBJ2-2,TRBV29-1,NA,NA,TGCAGCGTTGAAGATGGGACACTGAACACCGGGGAGCTGTTTTTT,CSVEDGTLNTGELFF
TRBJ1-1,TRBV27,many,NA,TGTGCCAGCAGTTTTAAAGGCACTGAAGCTTTCTTT,CASSFKGTEAFF
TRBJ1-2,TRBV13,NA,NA,TGTGCCAGCAGCTTAGGCACAGACGACCGTAACTATGGCTACACCTTC,CASSLGTDDRNYGYTF
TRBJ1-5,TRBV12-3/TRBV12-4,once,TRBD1,TGTGCCAGCAGTCCGACAGGGTCCCATCAGCCCCAGCATTTT,CASSPTGSHQPQHF
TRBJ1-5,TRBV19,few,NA,TGTGCCAATCACCGGGGGGGGAATCAGCCCCAGCATTTT,CANHRGGNQPQHF
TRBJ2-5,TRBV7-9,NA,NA,TGTGTCAGCAGCTTAGGACGGGTGCCAGAGACCCAGTACTTC,CVSSLGRVPETQYF
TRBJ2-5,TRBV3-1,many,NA,TGTGCCAGCAGCCAAGATCACGGTAGGGGAGAGACCCAGTACTTC,CASSQDHGRGETQYF
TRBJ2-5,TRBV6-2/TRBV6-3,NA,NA,TGTGCCAGCAGTGCGGTGGGGCAGGAGACCCAGTACTTC,CASSAVGQETQYF
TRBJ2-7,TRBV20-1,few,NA,TGCAGTGCCTCCCTCATGGGGCTGTACGAGCAGTACTTC,CSASLMGLYEQYF